The rows below give T cell receptor beta chains drawn from one sample of a study of identical twins. MiXCR, applied by TCRdb to the 5' RACE reads, yields one record per CDR3 protein. This table holds roughly 750,000 distinct CDR3 sequences, about 20% found once. The same specimen was also included in a second study, on T cells expressing NK-cell markers.

The sequenced sample consisted of PBMCs. The receptor source for this set is a woman in her late teens or twenties in good health. Both conserved end residues are trimmed from each CDR3. Each record gives: D gene, V gene, CDR3 protein. A D gene is named only where the DNA matches it firmly.

>TRBD1|TRBV29-1
STDRGRPNYGYT
>TRBD1|TRBV12-3/TRBV12-4
ASSGQTQETQY
>-|TRBV7-2
ASSLASRAYNEQF
>-|TRBV20-1
SAQGNWKTQY
>TRBD2|TRBV6-4
ASSPLAGAFTGELF
>TRBD2|TRBV7-9
ASSPNGAGSDTQY
>-|TRBV20-1
SARPFGRSYNEQF
>TRBD2|TRBV7-2
ASSLGLAGGRSDTQY
>TRBD1|TRBV6-1
ASSNVVDRGKDTQY
>TRBD2|TRBV20-1
SAERGSYEQY
>-|TRBV20-1
SASVGGKNIQY
>-|TRBV5-1
ASSLAGQRVNEQF
>TRBD1|TRBV20-1
SARDWDRENNEQF
>TRBD2|TRBV5-1
ASRYSGVDEQF
>-|TRBV5-1
ASNRTVQETQY
>-|TRBV7-9
ASSFPSGRNSPLH
>-|TRBV9
ASSVGGMGEQY
>-|TRBV29-1
SVASRLYEQF
>-|TRBV5-6
ASRPGSGIYGYT
>TRBD2|TRBV10-3
ASGTSGNNEQF
>-|TRBV20-1
SAPGQVDEKLF
>-|TRBV4-3
ASSLNGDTEAF
>-|TRBV20-1
SAKGSSWATQY
>-|TRBV7-2
ASSLGWTYVQY
>TRBD2|TRBV25-1
ASSRAGALSSYNEQF
>-|TRBV4-3
ASSQGGGGTIY
>-|TRBV20-1
SARGWDIYEQY